What follows is one T cell receptor (beta chain) and its context. At least ten counts were recorded for this clonotype. Its antigen target is currently unknown. Base quality data are lacking; no much larger clone is found one base away. To synthesize cDNA, template-switch 5'RACE was performed with a primer carrying a 10-nucleotide random unique molecular identifier so that each TCR transcript was tagged. Every sequencing run covered 15-18 subjects and yielded more than 170 million TCR-beta sequences. The RNeasy kit was used for extraction of total RNA. The KAPA Real-time Library Amplification kit was used to amplify TCR-beta VDJ regions with primers targeting the TCR constant region and the 5'RACE anchor. Sample indexes and Illumina adaptors were added in a first PCR, after which library yield was increased in a second PCR. After Ampure bead purification, the roughly 650 bp TCR product was size-selected on a 2% E-gel SizeSelection system. Before pooling, libraries had their quality checked on a Bioanalyzer, their concentration measured with Qubit, and their quantity determined with the Kapa Library Quantification kit. Libraries were sequenced paired-end 2 x 150 bp on an Illumina HiSeq 2500. To increase sequence diversity, roughly 24-32% phiX was spiked into each library pool. The paper's data handling went like this. Quality-filtered reads were processed with the UMI-based MiGEC pipeline, which removed over 85% of raw TCR sequences during error correction. VDJ genes were aligned to IMGT germline references, and clonotypes were defined by unique CDR3 amino acid sequence plus V-J genes. Clonal expansion, Shannon diversity and CDR3 relatedness were evaluated with VDJtools (CalcPairwiseDistances, ClusterSamples), while phylogenetic trees were built in CLCbio workbench. Using coefficient-of-variation modelling across technical triplicates, the study counted a clone as expanded if it had at least 8 unique UMIs. TCRdb handled the public reads itself, with Q25 trimming in fastp and clone calling in MiXCR, and kept productive beta chains. Each CDR3 protein gets just one entry, which takes the most common genes and DNA from the rows behind it. The V and J calls were not made by the authors but by TCRdb's processing. For this sample the table gives 20,000 to 25,000 distinct CDR3 sequences, of which roughly 6.2% were detected only once. The ten largest clones represent over 35% of the sample.

Healthy controls were blood bank volunteers in Maryland, USA. TCR libraries for sorted subsets were made from about 1 million sorted CD4+ or CD8+ T cells. Peripheral blood was subjected to Ficoll-Hypaque density gradient centrifugation to isolate PBMCs, which were then cryopreserved in liquid nitrogen. Paired sorted CD4+ and CD8+ subsets came from healthy controls, HAM/TSP patients and MS patients. Trimming accounts for 0 bases at V and 3 bases at J, while the number of junction bases matched to no gene is 5. Spanning cysteine to phenylalanine, the CDR3 consists of 16 amino acids. Just CDR3 DNA is preserved here, 48 bases in frame from base 1. CDR1 and CDR2, looked up from the germline V gene, are SGHRS and YFSETQ. This specimen comes from a study of neurological immune-mediated disorders (dated by TCRdb to about 2019). Study-wide context: Peripheral blood TCR-beta repertoires from patients with HTLV-I-associated myelopathy (HAM/TSP), patients with multiple sclerosis, and healthy controls were compared in the study using UMI-based sequencing. Alongside PBMC samples, the set of about 100 TCR-beta libraries contained longitudinal samples, technical triplicates, and paired CD4+ and CD8+ T-cell subsets that had been sorted. The cohort comprised 68 subjects: some 14 HAM/TSP patients, around 35 multiple sclerosis patients and around 20 healthy controls.

Broad study findings and their caveats: No identical CDR3 amino acid sequences were shared among expanded clones across subjects, suggesting private TCR-beta repertoires in all groups. TCR clonal expansion was highest in HAM/TSP patients and lowest in MS patients, with MS patients falling below even healthy controls.

Sequencing input: CD8+ T cells from blood. This TCR derives from a man younger than 35 in good health. The chain couples TRBV5-1 to TRBJ2-1, with 8 central nucleotides matching TRBD1. The nucleotides are TGCGCCAGCAGCTTGGGGACAGGGTTGGACTACAATGAGCAGTTCTTC. Translated, this is CASSLGTGLDYNEQFF.